This is a list of T cell receptor beta chains from one sample in a study of blood T cell repertoires in COVID-19. TCRdb's table, derived via immunoSEQ multiplex PCR, lists solely in-frame clones and lacks some. The table shows some 150,000 clones, with more than 75% occurring only once. The sample was peripheral blood. The receptor source for this set is a middle-aged man with acute or convalescent COVID-19. CDR3s include the opening cysteine and the closing phenylalanine or tryptophan. Each record gives: D gene, clone size, V gene, J gene, CDR3 DNA, CDR3 protein. A D gene is named only where the DNA matches it firmly. Part of the rows lack a size; the others show once, few, many or a class for expanded clones.

D: .
size: .
V: TRBV5-1
J: TRBJ1-4
DNA: TGCGCCAGCAGCTCCCGGCAGGGAGGGGGTGAAAAACTGTTTTTT
CDR3: CASSSRQGGGEKLFF

D: .
size: .
V: TRBV5-1
J: TRBJ1-2
DNA: TGCGCCAGCAGTTACTTCATGACTCACAACTATGGCTACACCTTC
CDR3: CASSYFMTHNYGYTF

D: TRBD2
size: once
V: TRBV6-5
J: TRBJ2-5
DNA: TGTGCCAGCAGTCCTAGCGGGGTCCAAGAGACCCAGTACTTC
CDR3: CASSPSGVQETQYF

D: TRBD1
size: .
V: TRBV5-4
J: TRBJ1-1
DNA: TGTGCCAGCAGCCCCGGGACAGGGAATTACATGAACACTGAAGCTTTCTTT
CDR3: CASSPGTGNYMNTEAFF

D: .
size: .
V: TRBV3-1/TRBV3-2
J: TRBJ1-3
DNA: TGTGCCAGCAGGCGACAGGGAAACACCATATATTTT
CDR3: CASRRQGNTIYF

D: TRBD1
size: .
V: TRBV2
J: TRBJ1-5
DNA: TGTGCCAGCAGTGTTAGGACAGGGGGGATGACAAGTCAGCCCCAGCATTTT
CDR3: CASSVRTGGMTSQPQHF

D: TRBD1
size: .
V: TRBV6-1
J: TRBJ1-5
DNA: TGTGCCAGCAGTGGAGCACAGGGGGCCTGGGAGCCCCAGCATTTT
CDR3: CASSGAQGAWEPQHF

D: .
size: once
V: TRBV10-3
J: TRBJ1-2
DNA: TGTGCCATCAGTGAGCCCGGATTAACCCGCACTTTCATGGGAGACGATGGCTACACCTTC
CDR3: CAISEPGLTRTFMGDDGYTF

D: .
size: .
V: TRBV3-1/TRBV3-2
J: TRBJ2-2
DNA: TGTGCCAGCAGCCAAGTAAGGGGTTTCGGGGAGCTGTTTTTT
CDR3: CASSQVRGFGELFF

D: TRBD1
size: few
V: TRBV24-1
J: TRBJ2-7
DNA: TGTGCCACCAGTGAGTCCCCCCGACAGGGGCCGCGGAGAGAGCAGTACTTC
CDR3: CATSESPRQGPRREQYF

D: .
size: .
V: TRBV7-3
J: TRBJ1-1
DNA: TGTGCCAGCAGCTTTCGGGGTTTTGGTGAAGCTTTCTTT
CDR3: CASSFRGFGEAFF

D: TRBD1
size: .
V: TRBV2
J: TRBJ1-2
DNA: TGTGCCAGCAGGGGCTGGACAGGGGGTATGGGCTACACCTTC
CDR3: CASRGWTGGMGYTF

D: .
size: .
V: TRBV7-2
J: TRBJ2-5
DNA: TGTGCCAGCAGCTTTGCGCGGGGGCCCCAAGAGACCCAGTACTTC
CDR3: CASSFARGPQETQYF

D: TRBD1
size: .
V: TRBV7-6
J: TRBJ2-1
DNA: TGTGCCAGCAGCTCCCGGACAGGGGTATCCTACAATGAGCAGTTCTTC
CDR3: CASSSRTGVSYNEQFF

D: .
size: .
V: TRBV13
J: TRBJ2-3
DNA: TGTGCCAGCAGCATGGGGGCGGGCCAGGGGATCACAGATACGCAGTATTTT
CDR3: CASSMGAGQGITDTQYF

D: TRBD1
size: few
V: TRBV27
J: TRBJ1-2
DNA: TGTGCCAGCCAGGGGGCTGGCTATGGCTACACCTTC
CDR3: CASQGAGYGYTF

D: TRBD1
size: .
V: TRBV6-1
J: TRBJ1-5
DNA: TGTGCCAGCAGTGTCCGGCCCCAGGGGGTCAATCAGCCCCAGCATTTT
CDR3: CASSVRPQGVNQPQHF

D: TRBD1
size: .
V: TRBV3-1/TRBV3-2
J: TRBJ1-1
DNA: TGTGCCAGCAGCCGATACCGAGGTACAGGGGGGTGGAACACTGAAGCTTTCTTT
CDR3: CASSRYRGTGGWNTEAFF

D: TRBD2
size: .
V: TRBV18
J: TRBJ2-7
DNA: TGTGCCAGCTCACCTGTGGGCGGGGGATCCTACGAGCAGTACTTC
CDR3: CASSPVGGGSYEQYF

D: .
size: once
V: TRBV5-1
J: TRBJ1-1
DNA: TGCGCCAGCAGCTTACCGACAGAGAACACTGAAGCTTTCTTT
CDR3: CASSLPTENTEAFF

D: .
size: few
V: TRBV3-1/TRBV3-2
J: TRBJ1-2
DNA: TGTGCCAGCAGCCAATCCTCTACCCGGGGGGGCTACACCTTC
CDR3: CASSQSSTRGGYTF

D: .
size: .
V: TRBV30
J: TRBJ1-5
DNA: TGTGCCTGGAGTGCAGGAAATAGCAATCAGCCCCAGCATTTT
CDR3: CAWSAGNSNQPQHF

D: .
size: once
V: TRBV5-1
J: TRBJ2-7
DNA: TGCGCCAGCAGCTTACAGGAGCCCTACGAGCAGTACTTC
CDR3: CASSLQEPYEQYF

D: .
size: once
V: TRBV11-2
J: TRBJ2-1
DNA: TGTGCCAGCAGCCTAGTAGGGGGGGCCATCTACAATGAGCAGTTCTTC
CDR3: CASSLVGGAIYNEQFF

D: .
size: .
V: TRBV5-6
J: TRBJ1-2
DNA: TGTGCCAGCGCCGCGGGCCACGACTATGGCTACACCTTC
CDR3: CASAAGHDYGYTF

D: TRBD1
size: .
V: TRBV5-4
J: TRBJ1-2
DNA: TGTGCCAGCAGCCAGGGACAGGGTCCAGAAGGCTACACCTTC
CDR3: CASSQGQGPEGYTF

D: TRBD1
size: .
V: TRBV6-6
J: TRBJ1-2
DNA: TGTGCCAGCAGTTTCCTTGAAAAGACAGGGGCGGACTTC
CDR3: CASSFLEKTGADF

D: TRBD1
size: .
V: TRBV30
J: TRBJ2-1
DNA: TGTGCCTGGAGTGTAACAGGACAGGGGAAGAATGAGCAGTTCTTC
CDR3: CAWSVTGQGKNEQFF

D: .
size: few
V: TRBV9
J: TRBJ2-5
DNA: TGTGCCAGCAGCGGACAGGAATCGGGGTTAAAAGAGACCCAGTACTTC
CDR3: CASSGQESGLKETQYF

D: TRBD2
size: .
V: TRBV4-2
J: TRBJ2-5
DNA: TGTGCCAGCAGCCAAGACCTCTCGACTAGCGGGCCACAAGAGACCCAGTACTTC
CDR3: CASSQDLSTSGPQETQYF

D: .
size: once
V: TRBV19
J: TRBJ1-1
DNA: TGTGCCAGTAAAGCGATAATGAACACTGAAGCTTTCTTT
CDR3: CASKAIMNTEAFF

D: TRBD1
size: .
V: TRBV6-5
J: TRBJ2-7
DNA: TGTGCCAGCAGAACAGGGGGCCACGAGCAGTACTTC
CDR3: CASRTGGHEQYF

D: TRBD1
size: .
V: TRBV3-1/TRBV3-2
J: TRBJ1-2
DNA: TGTGCCAGCCGCACCTCAGGGGGACGGAGCTATGGCTACACCTTC
CDR3: CASRTSGGRSYGYTF

D: .
size: .
V: TRBV11-1
J: TRBJ1-2
DNA: TGTGCCAGCAGCCCGACAGTTAACTATGGCTACACCTTC
CDR3: CASSPTVNYGYTF

D: .
size: .
V: TRBV5-4
J: TRBJ2-1
DNA: TGTGCCAGCAGCTTGGTCTTAGTGAGCTCCTACAATGAGCAGTTCTTC
CDR3: CASSLVLVSSYNEQFF

D: TRBD2
size: few
V: TRBV19
J: TRBJ2-3
DNA: TGTGCCAGTAGTAACGGCGGGGGGGGAAGGGATACGCAGTATTTT
CDR3: CASSNGGGGRDTQYF

D: .
size: .
V: TRBV5-1
J: TRBJ2-1
DNA: TGCGCCAGCAGCCAGTTGCGGTCGCAGGGGAATGAGCAGTTCTTC
CDR3: CASSQLRSQGNEQFF

D: .
size: .
V: TRBV15
J: TRBJ1-5
DNA: TGTGCCACCAGCAGAGTCCCCAAAACTAATAATCAGCCCCAGCATTTT
CDR3: CATSRVPKTNNQPQHF

D: .
size: .
V: TRBV18
J: TRBJ2-3
DNA: TGTGCCAGCTCGGCCACTAGCTTACCCTCCACAGATACGCAGTATTTT
CDR3: CASSATSLPSTDTQYF

D: TRBD1
size: .
V: TRBV19
J: TRBJ1-1
DNA: TGTGCCAGTAGTATAGGGGACAGTGAAGCTTTCTTT
CDR3: CASSIGDSEAFF

D: .
size: once
V: TRBV10-3
J: TRBJ2-4
DNA: TGTGCCATCAGTGTCGAGGGATTGAAAAACATTCAGTACTTC
CDR3: CAISVEGLKNIQYF

D: .
size: .
V: TRBV5-4
J: TRBJ2-4
DNA: TGTGCCAGCAGCCCCCCGACAGGTTTGGCCAAAAACATTCAGTACTTC
CDR3: CASSPPTGLAKNIQYF

D: .
size: .
V: TRBV6-6
J: TRBJ1-1
DNA: TGTGCCAGCAGCCCCGCCCCCGGGACTCGGGCTACTGAAGCTTTCTTT
CDR3: CASSPAPGTRATEAFF

D: TRBD2
size: once
V: TRBV10-1
J: TRBJ2-1
DNA: TGCGCCAGAGCGGGGGGTTCCTACAATGAGCAGTTCTTC
CDR3: CARAGGSYNEQFF

D: .
size: .
V: TRBV28
J: TRBJ1-6
DNA: TGTGCCAGCCGGGGGGGGACTCAGAATTCACCCCTCCACTTT
CDR3: CASRGGTQNSPLHF

D: .
size: .
V: TRBV6-6
J: TRBJ1-6
DNA: TGTGCCAGCAAACCGACAGTTCTTAATTCACCCCTCCACTTT
CDR3: CASKPTVLNSPLHF

D: .
size: .
V: TRBV10-3
J: TRBJ1-4
DNA: TGTGCCATCAGTAGATTGTTGAGTGATGAAAAACTGTTTTTT
CDR3: CAISRLLSDEKLFF